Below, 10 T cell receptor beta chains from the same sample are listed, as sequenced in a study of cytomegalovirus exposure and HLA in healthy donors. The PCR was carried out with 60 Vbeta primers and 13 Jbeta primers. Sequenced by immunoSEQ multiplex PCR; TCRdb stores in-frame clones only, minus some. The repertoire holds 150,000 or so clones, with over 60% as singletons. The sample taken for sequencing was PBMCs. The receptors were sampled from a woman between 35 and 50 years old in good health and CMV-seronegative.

The CDR3 nucleotides read TGTGCCAGCAACCTAAACACTGAAGCTTTCTTT. Its translation is CASNLNTEAFF. J is TRBJ1-1 and V is TRBV6-1; D remains ambiguous. V dropped 7 bases and J dropped 2 bases, with 5 bases sitting between them. CDR3 length equals 11 residues. Germline-derived CDR1 and CDR2 are MNHNS and SASEGT.

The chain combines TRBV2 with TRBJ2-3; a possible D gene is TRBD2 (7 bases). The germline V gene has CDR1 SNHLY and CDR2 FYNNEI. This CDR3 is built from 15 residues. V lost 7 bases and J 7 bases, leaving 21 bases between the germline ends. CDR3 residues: CASTPSGGGAYTQYF. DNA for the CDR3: TGTGCCAGCACCCCTAGCGGAGGGGGAGCTTATACGCAGTATTTT. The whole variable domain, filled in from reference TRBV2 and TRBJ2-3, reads EPEVTQTPSHQVTQMGQEVILRCVPISNHLYFYWYRQILGQKVEFLVSFYNNEISEKSEIFDDQFSVERPDGSNFTLKIRSTKLEDSAMYFCASTPSGGGAYTQYFGPGTRLTVL.

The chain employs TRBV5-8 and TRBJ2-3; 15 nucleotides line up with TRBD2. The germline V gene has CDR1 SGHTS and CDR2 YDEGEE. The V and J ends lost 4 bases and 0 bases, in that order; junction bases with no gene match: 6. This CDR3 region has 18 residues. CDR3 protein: CASSEGTSGRTSTDTQYF. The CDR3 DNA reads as TGTGCCAGCAGCGAGGGGACTAGCGGGAGGACTAGCACAGATACGCAGTATTTT.

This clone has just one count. The CDR3 sequence is CAFGPGNTGELFF. In DNA form, the CDR3 reads TGCGCCTTCGGTCCGGGGAACACCGGGGAGCTGTTTTTT. The chain carries TRBV23-1 and TRBJ2-2; no clear D gene. TRBV23-1 is an ORF for which the function is uncertain. Trimming left V 11 bases short and J 1 base short, with 11 bases between. The CDR3 extends over 13 amino acids.

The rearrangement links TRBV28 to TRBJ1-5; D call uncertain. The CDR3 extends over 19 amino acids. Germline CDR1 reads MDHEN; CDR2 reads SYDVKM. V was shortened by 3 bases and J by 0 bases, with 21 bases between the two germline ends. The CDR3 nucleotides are TGTGCCAGCAGTTTGGATTTAACCAGGCCGACGGATAGCAATCAGCCCCAGCATTTT. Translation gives CASSLDLTRPTDSNQPQHF.

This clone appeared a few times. The CDR3 sequence is CASSIGPVYEQYF. The CDR3, as DNA: TGTGCCAGTAGTATAGGTCCCGTATACGAGCAGTACTTC. This chain links TRBV19 with TRBJ2-7, with D uncertain. Trimming removed 1 base at V and 4 bases at J, with 8 bases between. This CDR3 has 13 amino acids. Per germline, CDR1 LNHDA and CDR2 SQIVND (reference sequence).

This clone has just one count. The CDR3 region has the DNA TGCGCCAGCACGACAGGGGGCGGCTATGGCTACACCTTC. Its protein is CASTTGGGYGYTF. The chain employs TRBV5-1 and TRBJ1-2; 10 bases fit TRBD1. In germline, CDR1 is SGHRS, CDR2 YFSETQ. Trimming at V came to 6 bases and at J to 4 bases, leaving 3 bases not matched to a gene. The CDR3 runs to 13 residues.

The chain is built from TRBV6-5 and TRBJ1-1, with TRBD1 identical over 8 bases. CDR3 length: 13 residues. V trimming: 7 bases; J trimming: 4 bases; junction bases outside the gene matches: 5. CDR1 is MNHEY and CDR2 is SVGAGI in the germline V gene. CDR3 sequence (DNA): TGTGCCAGCATTGACAGGGGAAGCACTGAAGCTTTCTTT. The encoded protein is CASIDRGSTEAFF.

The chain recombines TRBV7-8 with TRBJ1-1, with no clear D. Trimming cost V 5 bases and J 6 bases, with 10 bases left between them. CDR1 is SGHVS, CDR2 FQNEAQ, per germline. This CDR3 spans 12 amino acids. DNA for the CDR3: TGTGCCAGCAGCCCCGAGAGCGCTGAAGCTTTCTTT. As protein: CASSPESAEAFF.

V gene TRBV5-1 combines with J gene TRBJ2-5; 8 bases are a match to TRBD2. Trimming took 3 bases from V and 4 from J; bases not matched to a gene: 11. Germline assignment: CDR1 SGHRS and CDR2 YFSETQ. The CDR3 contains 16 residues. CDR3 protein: CASSYWTGTRAETQYF. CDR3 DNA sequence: TGCGCCAGCAGCTATTGGACCGGGACTAGGGCAGAGACCCAGTACTTC.